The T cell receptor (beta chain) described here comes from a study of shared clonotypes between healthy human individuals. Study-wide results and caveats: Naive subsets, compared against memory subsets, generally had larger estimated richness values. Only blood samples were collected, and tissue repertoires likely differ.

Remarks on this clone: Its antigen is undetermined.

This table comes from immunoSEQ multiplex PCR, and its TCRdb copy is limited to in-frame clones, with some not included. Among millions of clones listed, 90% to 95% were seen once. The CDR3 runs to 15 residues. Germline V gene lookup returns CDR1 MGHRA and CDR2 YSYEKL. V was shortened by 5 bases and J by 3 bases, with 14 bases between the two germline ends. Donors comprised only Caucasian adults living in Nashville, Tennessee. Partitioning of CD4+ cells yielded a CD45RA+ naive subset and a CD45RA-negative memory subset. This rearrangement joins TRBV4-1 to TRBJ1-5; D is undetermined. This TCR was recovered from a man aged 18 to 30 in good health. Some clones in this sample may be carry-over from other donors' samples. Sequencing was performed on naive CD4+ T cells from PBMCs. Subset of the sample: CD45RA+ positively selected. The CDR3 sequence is CASSFGINPNQPQHF. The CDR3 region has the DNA TGCGCCAGCAGCTTCGGGATAAACCCCAATCAGCCCCAGCATTTT.